Listed below are T cell receptor beta chains from one sample, sequenced in a study of somatic mutations in cytotoxic T cells in rheumatoid arthritis. Generated by immunoSEQ multiplex PCR, the TCRdb table keeps only in-frame clones and is missing some. The sample consists of over 15,000 clones, around 80% of them appearing once. Sequenced: CD8+ T cells sorted from blood. The source of these receptors is an adult with rheumatoid arthritis. CDR3s include the opening cysteine and the closing phenylalanine or tryptophan. D genes are given only for firm matches. Only some rows state a clone size, as once, few, many or a class for expanded clones.

v_call: TRBV7-9
j_call: TRBJ2-3
d_call: .
clone_size: once
cdr3_aa: CASSVQGDTQYF
cdr3_nt: TGTGCCAGCAGCGTTCAGGGAGATACGCAGTATTTT

v_call: TRBV6-5
j_call: TRBJ2-1
d_call: TRBD2
clone_size: .
cdr3_aa: CASSYGAGGGYEQFF
cdr3_nt: TGTGCCAGCAGTTACGGGGCGGGGGGCGGCTATGAGCAGTTCTTC

v_call: TRBV10-3
j_call: TRBJ2-7
d_call: TRBD2
clone_size: .
cdr3_aa: CAIGTSGGVSSYEQYF
cdr3_nt: TGTGCCATTGGGACTAGCGGGGGGGTTAGCTCCTACGAGCAGTACTTC

v_call: TRBV5-6
j_call: TRBJ1-1
d_call: .
clone_size: few
cdr3_aa: CASSLITEAFF
cdr3_nt: TGTGCCAGCAGCTTGATCACTGAAGCTTTCTTT

v_call: TRBV28
j_call: TRBJ2-7
d_call: TRBD2
clone_size: .
cdr3_aa: CASSLEGLAGAEDEQYF
cdr3_nt: TGTGCCAGCAGTCTAGAAGGACTAGCGGGAGCTGAGGACGAGCAGTACTTC

v_call: TRBV10-3
j_call: TRBJ2-1
d_call: .
clone_size: few
cdr3_aa: CAIRPDTSSYNEQFF
cdr3_nt: TGTGCCATCAGGCCCGACACGAGCTCCTACAATGAGCAGTTCTTC

v_call: TRBV27
j_call: TRBJ2-7
d_call: .
clone_size: .
cdr3_aa: CASSSTTGMQYF
cdr3_nt: TGTGCCAGCAGTTCGACAACAGGGATGCAGTACTTC

v_call: TRBV11-2
j_call: TRBJ2-5
d_call: .
clone_size: .
cdr3_aa: CASSDYIQTQYF
cdr3_nt: TGTGCCAGCAGCGATTACATCCAGACCCAGTACTTC

v_call: TRBV7-9
j_call: TRBJ2-5
d_call: TRBD2
clone_size: .
cdr3_aa: CASRKSSGVLQETQYF
cdr3_nt: TGTGCCAGCAGGAAAAGTAGCGGGGTCCTCCAAGAGACCCAGTACTTC

v_call: TRBV6-5
j_call: TRBJ1-5
d_call: TRBD1
clone_size: .
cdr3_aa: CASGQGLGQPQHF
cdr3_nt: TGTGCCAGCGGACAGGGTCTAGGACAGCCCCAGCATTTT

v_call: TRBV6-4
j_call: TRBJ1-1
d_call: .
clone_size: .
cdr3_aa: CASQGWPNTEAFF
cdr3_nt: TGTGCCAGCCAGGGGTGGCCGAACACTGAAGCTTTCTTT

v_call: TRBV12-5
j_call: TRBJ2-7
d_call: TRBD1
clone_size: .
cdr3_aa: CASGLSLRGREYEQYF
cdr3_nt: TGTGCTAGTGGTTTGTCACTCAGGGGGCGCGAATACGAGCAGTACTTC

v_call: TRBV4-2
j_call: TRBJ1-1
d_call: .
clone_size: .
cdr3_aa: CASSQDGRGLSFF
cdr3_nt: TGTGCCAGCAGCCAAGACGGCAGGGGACTGTCTTTCTTT

v_call: TRBV5-4
j_call: TRBJ2-3
d_call: TRBD2
clone_size: .
cdr3_aa: CASSASGGASADTQYF
cdr3_nt: TGTGCCAGCAGCGCTAGCGGGGGGGCCAGTGCAGATACGCAGTATTTT

v_call: TRBV5-1
j_call: TRBJ1-1
d_call: TRBD1
clone_size: .
cdr3_aa: CASSLGQGLNTEAFF
cdr3_nt: TGCGCCAGCAGCCTAGGACAGGGGTTAAACACTGAAGCTTTCTTT

v_call: TRBV6-6
j_call: TRBJ1-1
d_call: .
clone_size: few
cdr3_aa: CASSYFREGKTEAFF
cdr3_nt: TGTGCCAGCAGTTACTTCAGGGAGGGTAAGACTGAAGCTTTCTTT

v_call: TRBV6-1
j_call: TRBJ2-7
d_call: .
clone_size: .
cdr3_aa: CASSFIDGNTYEQYF
cdr3_nt: TGTGCCAGCAGCTTCATAGACGGAAATACCTACGAGCAGTACTTC

v_call: TRBV27
j_call: TRBJ2-3
d_call: TRBD2
clone_size: once
cdr3_aa: CASSRGLAGSDTQYF
cdr3_nt: TGTGCCAGCAGCAGAGGACTAGCGGGGTCAGATACGCAGTATTTT

v_call: TRBV11-1
j_call: TRBJ2-7
d_call: .
clone_size: .
cdr3_aa: CASSPGGGGLREQYF
cdr3_nt: TGTGCCAGCAGCCCCGGTGGGGGGGGCTTGAGGGAGCAGTACTTC

v_call: TRBV30
j_call: TRBJ2-7
d_call: .
clone_size: .
cdr3_aa: CAWSRWTNEQYF
cdr3_nt: TGTGCCTGGAGCCGGTGGACCAACGAGCAGTACTTC

v_call: TRBV4-2
j_call: TRBJ2-7
d_call: .
clone_size: .
cdr3_aa: CASSAPQAGDYEQYF
cdr3_nt: TGTGCCAGCAGCGCACCCCAAGCAGGGGACTACGAGCAGTACTTC

v_call: TRBV6-1
j_call: TRBJ2-7
d_call: .
clone_size: .
cdr3_aa: CASSDRDEQYF
cdr3_nt: TGTGCCAGCAGTGATCGGGATGAGCAGTACTTC

v_call: TRBV4-1
j_call: TRBJ2-3
d_call: .
clone_size: .
cdr3_aa: CASSQEWSGADTQYF
cdr3_nt: TGCGCCAGCAGCCAAGAATGGTCCGGGGCAGATACGCAGTATTTT

v_call: TRBV11-2
j_call: TRBJ1-6
d_call: .
clone_size: .
cdr3_aa: CASSFHIKRGNNSPLHF
cdr3_nt: TGTGCCAGCAGTTTCCATATAAAGCGGGGAAATAATTCACCCCTCCACTTT

v_call: TRBV9
j_call: TRBJ2-5
d_call: .
clone_size: .
cdr3_aa: CASSGETQYF
cdr3_nt: TGTGCCAGCAGCGGCGAGACCCAGTACTTC

v_call: TRBV27
j_call: TRBJ2-3
d_call: .
clone_size: .
cdr3_aa: CASAASDTQYF
cdr3_nt: TGTGCCAGCGCCGCCTCGGATACGCAGTATTTT

v_call: TRBV7-9
j_call: TRBJ2-7
d_call: .
clone_size: .
cdr3_aa: CASSKDGEYEQYF
cdr3_nt: TGTGCCAGCAGCAAGGACGGGGAGTACGAGCAGTACTTC

v_call: TRBV7-9
j_call: TRBJ2-5
d_call: .
clone_size: once
cdr3_aa: CASSSPRGAETQYF
cdr3_nt: TGTGCCAGCAGTAGTCCCCGGGGGGCAGAGACCCAGTACTTC

v_call: TRBV20-1
j_call: TRBJ1-2
d_call: .
clone_size: once
cdr3_aa: CSARDNDGYTF
cdr3_nt: TGCAGTGCTAGAGATAATGATGGCTACACCTTC

v_call: TRBV6-5
j_call: TRBJ1-1
d_call: .
clone_size: .
cdr3_aa: CASSYTGMTEAFF
cdr3_nt: TGTGCCAGCAGTTACACAGGGATGACTGAAGCTTTCTTT